This T cell receptor beta chain is from a study of T cells in Graves' hyperthyroidism and ophthalmopathy. V was cut by 6 bases and J by 6 bases, with 14 bases left in between. Germline CDR1 reads SNHLY; CDR2 reads FYNNEI. CDR3 size: 14 residues. Researchers amplified the TCR beta CDR3 regions from RNA transcripts. The HTBI primer set drove a first-round RT-PCR of the TCR CDR3. TCRdb called the multiplex PCR reads again in MiXCR, with one record for every CDR3 protein. The table shows a few hundred thousand distinct CDR3 sequences, with 46% occurring only once. Sequencing was performed on peripheral blood or thyroid tissue (not recorded which). The TCR originated in an adult woman with Graves' disease, either hyperthyroidism or ophthalmopathy (not recorded which). The genes are TRBV2 and TRBJ1-4; D is ambiguous. The DNA of the CDR3 is TGTGCCAGCAGCATCCAGGTCGCGGATGAAAAACTGTTTTTT. Encoded protein: CASSIQVADEKLFF.